These 19 T cell receptor beta chains originate from one sample sequenced in a study of beta chain features in type 1 diabetes. Study-wide results and limits: Moderate yet significant TCRB CDR3 shortening was seen in Type 1 diabetes patients in all four CD4+ subsets.

For these receptors, no antigen is known. Investigators reverse transcribed all isolated RNA, so they sequenced expressed TCRB transcripts. Some clones are missing from TCRdb's copy, which holds only in-frame ones; the method was immunoSEQ multiplex PCR. The sample has around 260,000 clones, around 21% seen once; the top ten hold 0.025% to 0.035%. Sequences were obtained from naive CD4+ T cells from blood. All receptors come from a woman aged 40 to 49 with type 1 diabetes.

This rearrangement joins TRBV25-1 to TRBJ1-3, with D possibly TRBD1 on 5 matching bases. The CDR3 length is 17 residues. Per the germline V gene, CDR1 is MGHDK and CDR2 is SYGVNS. Trimming removed 3 bases at V and 4 bases at J, with 19 bases between. The CDR3 DNA reads as TGTGCCAGCAGTGAGGGGAAAGGGGCGCCGGACGGAAACACCATATATTTT. It encodes CASSEGKGAPDGNTIYF.

This chain connects TRBV7-2 to TRBJ2-3; the match to TRBD2 covers 8 bases. Trimming took 2 bases from V and 5 from J; bases not matched to a gene: 3. This CDR3 region has 14 residues. The germline V gene encodes CDR1 SGHTA and CDR2 FQGNSA. The CDR3 DNA follows: TGTGCCAGCAGCTTACGGGGGGGAATAGATACGCAGTATTTT. This gives the protein CASSLRGGIDTQYF.

The J gene is TRBJ1-4, the V gene TRBV29-1; possibly TRBD1 for D (5 bases). V lost 6 bases and J lost 5, with 13 bases in between. The CDR3 totals 13 residues. Germline V CDR1 and CDR2: SQVTM, ANQGSEA. The CDR3 DNA reads as TGCAGCGTCATTCAGGGTGGGAATGAAAAACTGTTTTTT. This codes for CSVIQGGNEKLFF.

The table lists this clone with a few counts. The J gene is TRBJ1-2, the V gene TRBV18; D ambiguous. V was cut by 6 bases and J by 2 bases, with 16 bases left in between. This CDR3 has 15 residues. Germline loops: CDR1 KGHSH, CDR2 LQKENI. This CDR3 is CASSRTGFRNYGYTF. Here the CDR3 DNA reads TGTGCCAGCTCCCGCACGGGTTTTCGGAACTATGGCTACACCTTC.

CDR3 nucleotide sequence: TGTGCCATCAGTGAGTTCGGGCGGGACACTGAAGCTTTCTTT. Amino acid sequence: CAISEFGRDTEAFF. V usage is TRBV10-3 and J usage is TRBJ1-1; D is unresolved. The CDR3 spans 14 residues. The germline V and J ends were trimmed by 1 base and 3 bases, with 9 bases remaining between them. Germline lookup yields CDR1 ENHRY and CDR2 SYGVKD.

CDR3 region: CASSQLLAEVTDTQYF. In DNA, the CDR3 is TGCGCCAGCAGTCAATTACTAGCGGAGGTCACAGATACGCAGTATTTT. The chain couples TRBV23-1 to TRBJ2-3, with 8 bases lining up with TRBD2. TRBV23-1 is reported as an ORF; its role is uncertain. The CDR3 covers 16 residues. Trimming removed 1 base from V and 2 bases from J; junction bases left unmatched: 5.

This clone was seen a few times. This chain connects TRBV4-3 to TRBJ1-2; D not certain. Looked up from germline, CDR1 is LGHNA and CDR2 is YSLEER. The CDR3 is made up of 14 amino acids. V was clipped by 0 bases and J by 2 bases, with 7 bases between them. In nucleotides, the CDR3 is TGCGCCAGCAGCCAAGACAGGTTGAACTATGGCTACACCTTC. This translates into CASSQDRLNYGYTF.

This clone has just a few counts. The chain links TRBV4-3 to TRBJ1-5; D is unclear. CDR3 size: 16 residues. The V gene's germline CDR1 is LGHNA and CDR2 YSLEER. V gave up 0 bases and J gave up 5 bases, with 14 bases separating them. DNA of the CDR3: TGCGCCAGCAGCCAAGATCTCCAAACTGATCATCAGCCCCAGCATTTT. Encoded protein: CASSQDLQTDHQPQHF.

In this sample, this clone turned up a few times. The chain employs TRBV25-1 and TRBJ2-7, with D perhaps TRBD2 (6 bases). Trimming took 4 bases from V and 3 from J, leaving 19 bases between them. There are 16 residues in the CDR3. CDR1 MGHDK and CDR2 SYGVNS come from the germline V gene. The CDR3 coding sequence is TGTGCCAGCAGTGGAGCGGGCCGGAGGGTTCTCTACGAGCAGTACTTC. Its translation: CASSGAGRRVLYEQYF.

The J gene is TRBJ2-3, the V gene TRBV7-3; 13 nucleotides match TRBD2. The CDR3 consists of 17 residues. V was pared by 5 bases and J by 4 bases, with 9 bases of the junction left unmatched. Germline loops: CDR1 SGHTA, CDR2 FQGTGA. The CDR3 loop is CASSGEGLAGSADTQYF. The CDR3 nucleotides read TGTGCCAGCAGCGGAGAGGGACTAGCGGGGTCCGCAGATACGCAGTATTTT.

The gene calls are TRBV28 and TRBJ2-1, with 12 bases that match TRBD2. Germline V CDR1 and CDR2: MDHEN, SYDVKM. The CDR3 is 16 residues long. The V segment lost 8 bases and the J segment 8 bases; nucleotides outside the gene matches: 13. CDR3: CASGGSGLAGIDEQFF. CDR3 bases: TGTGCCAGCGGGGGTTCCGGACTAGCGGGAATCGATGAGCAGTTCTTC.

V is TRBV19 and J is TRBJ1-3; weak D call: TRBD1 (5 bases). Trimming shortened V by 6 bases and J by 0 bases, and 15 bases separated the two germline ends. This CDR3 spans 16 amino acids. Germline values: CDR1 LNHDA, CDR2 SQIVND (reference sequence). In nucleotides, the CDR3 is TGTGCCAGTAGGCGGACCGGGACTGACTCTGGAAACACCATATATTTT. It is translated as CASRRTGTDSGNTIYF.

This clone was counted only a few times. The chain couples TRBV28 to TRBJ2-7, with D unclear. Trimming cost V 4 bases and J 2 bases, with 9 bases left between them. There are 13 residues in the CDR3. Germline CDR1 reads MDHEN; CDR2 reads SYDVKM. This CDR3 is CASSSSGPYEQYF. The CDR3 DNA sequence: TGTGCCAGCAGTTCCTCAGGCCCCTACGAGCAGTACTTC.

This clone was counted a few times. The V gene is TRBV7-2, the J gene TRBJ2-7, with 8 bases aligning to TRBD1. The junction had 5 bases not matched to a gene; V was cut back by 4 bases and J by 6 bases. The CDR3 sequence is 13 residues long. Germline V CDR1 and CDR2: SGHTA, FQGNSA. The CDR3 protein is CASSSTGEVEQYF. The CDR3 bases are TGTGCCAGCAGCTCGACAGGGGAGGTCGAGCAGTACTTC. Based on the CDR3 plus reference TRBV7-2 and TRBJ2-7, the full variable domain is GAGVSQSPSNKVTEKGKDVELRCDPISGHTALYWYRQSLGQGLEFLIYFQGNSAPDKSGLPSDRFSAERTGGSVSTLTIQRTQQEDSAVYLCASSSTGEVEQYFGPGTRLTVT.

This clone was found a few times. The CDR3 DNA reads as TGTGCCAGCAGCCCGTCTAGCGGGATGGGTGAGCAGTTCTTC. It yields the protein CASSPSSGMGEQFF. This rearrangement joins TRBV6-6 to TRBJ2-1; TRBD2 agrees at 9 bases. Germline-derived CDR1 and CDR2 are MNHNY and SVGAGI (reference sequence). The J segment lost 9 bases and the V segment lost 6 bases, leaving 9 bases of the junction unmatched. The CDR3 spans 14 residues.

This clone has a handful of counts. The chain couples TRBV5-1 to TRBJ2-7, with D possibly matching TRBD2 (6 bases). The CDR3 loop spans 15 amino acids. The germline gives CDR1 SGHRS, CDR2 YFSETQ. With 0 bases removed from V and 0 bases from J, the gap between germline ends came to 10 bases. The DNA of the CDR3 is TGCGCCAGCAGCTTGGCTCTCGGGAGCTCCTACGAGCAGTACTTC. Its translation is CASSLALGSSYEQYF.

This clone was observed a few times. The J gene is TRBJ2-5, the V gene TRBV5-1, with D possibly matching TRBD1 (6 bases). Between the trimmed V and J ends, which lost 0 bases and 2 bases, there was a span of 8 bases. The CDR3 totals 14 residues. Germline values: CDR1 SGHRS, CDR2 YFSETQ. The CDR3, as DNA: TGCGCCAGCAGCTTGGGACAGGAGCAAGAGACCCAGTACTTC. Protein: CASSLGQEQETQYF.

The chain combines TRBV9 with TRBJ2-3; 10 bases align to TRBD1. The CDR3 has 16 residues. Germline loops: CDR1 SGDLS, CDR2 YYNGEE. Losses at the gene ends were 3 bases for V and 2 bases for J; bases not matched to a gene: 6. Written as DNA, the CDR3 is TGTGCCAGCAGCGCATCGGGACAGGGGTTCACAGATACGCAGTATTTT. This encodes CASSASGQGFTDTQYF.

The V and J genes are TRBV9 and TRBJ2-3; D not certain. With 0 bases removed from V and 4 bases from J, the gap between germline ends came to 9 bases. The CDR3 spans 14 residues. Germline V gives CDR1 SGDLS, CDR2 YYNGEE. CDR3 loop: CASSVDSPPDTQYF. As DNA, the CDR3 is TGTGCCAGCAGCGTAGATAGCCCCCCAGATACGCAGTATTTT.